One T cell receptor (beta chain) is described in this entry. Per the authors' pipeline: Estimation of nucleated cell counts relied on the amplification of reference gene primers. This table comes from immunoSEQ multiplex PCR, and its TCRdb copy is limited to in-frame clones, with some not included. D and trimming come from the DNA, and the V and J calls and clone size come from that table. The table records 55,000 to 70,000 clones, 86% of them present only once. This sample was included in a study of blood T cell repertoires in COVID-19. Study as a whole: Whether acute or convalescent, the COVID-19 samples came from the United States, Italy and Spain. The analysed material was cDNA or gDNA that came from T cells, B-cell-depleted T cells, or PBMCs.

Germline V gene data show CDR1 as SGHDT and CDR2 as YYEEEE. The germline V and J ends were trimmed by 4 bases and 7 bases, with 18 bases remaining between them. This CDR3 is 14 amino acids long. The clonotype was recovered from a man between 50 and 59 years old with acute or convalescent COVID-19. The rearrangement joins TRBV5-6 to TRBJ2-7; D might be TRBD1 (6 bases). The sequencing sample was made of peripheral blood. CDR3 in amino acids: CASSLGTPANEQYF. DNA of the CDR3: TGTGCCAGCAGCCTCGGGACACCCGCTAATGAGCAGTACTTC.